Listed here is a single T cell receptor (beta chain). In the study's own analysis: Amplification with reference gene primers provided the estimates of nucleated cell counts. Clones were read by immunoSEQ multiplex PCR, and TCRdb kept only the in-frame ones, dropping some. V, J and clone size reflect that table, while D and trimming were determined from the DNA. The data hold roughly 280,000 clones, with approximately 81% observed a single time. This sample was included in a study of blood T cell repertoires in COVID-19. Study at large: Samples representing acute and convalescent COVID-19 were sourced from the United States, Italy and Spain. The analysed material was cDNA or gDNA that came from T cells, B-cell-depleted T cells, or PBMCs.

V shed 4 bases and J 1 base; nucleotides not matched to a gene: 6. This CDR3 has 16 amino acids. Germline CDR1 SGHNT, CDR2 YYREEE (reference sequence). This TCR came from a man between 60 and 75 years old with acute or convalescent COVID-19. Sequences were obtained from peripheral blood. The chain employs TRBV5-4 and TRBJ2-5; 11 nucleotides match TRBD1. CDR3 sequence: CASSPAGTGGQETQYF. The CDR3, as DNA: TGTGCCAGCAGCCCGGCAGGGACAGGGGGCCAAGAGACCCAGTACTTC.